A single sample is the source of the 20 T cell receptor beta chains below, sequenced in a study of regulatory dendritic cells for organ transplantation. No antigen is known for these receptors. Sorted subsets were CFSE-labeled and cultured roughly five days with allogeneic dendritic cells. Method: immunoSEQ multiplex PCR; TCRdb's copy keeps in-frame clones and lacks some. This table has more than 9,500 clones, around three fifths appearing once. The sequencing sample was made of naive CD8+ T cells from blood cultured with dendritic cells. Subset: CD45RA+ naive T cells. Receptor source: a human donor in good health.

The chain recombines TRBV10-3 with TRBJ2-5; 7 bases map to TRBD1. The CDR3 loop spans 17 amino acids. Germline lookup yields CDR1 ENHRY and CDR2 SYGVKD. J lost 5 bases, V lost 3 bases, and 15 bases had no gene match. DNA of the CDR3: TGTGCCATCAGTGATCCCGGGGAAGGGGGCCTCCGGGAGACCCAGTACTTC. Residues: CAISDPGEGGLRETQYF.

This clone was seen a handful of times. The genes are TRBV2 and TRBJ1-6; TRBD1 matches at 10 bases. Germline loops: CDR1 SNHLY, CDR2 FYNNEI. CDR3 length equals 14 residues. Unmatched junction bases numbered 4, after V lost 5 bases and J lost 9 bases. Here the CDR3 reads CASSFRDRGSPLHF. CDR3 coding DNA: TGTGCCAGCAGTTTCCGGGACAGGGGTTCACCCCTCCACTTT.

This chain links TRBV5-1 with TRBJ2-7, with 8 positions matching TRBD2. Germline V gives CDR1 SGHRS, CDR2 YFSETQ. The J segment lost 4 bases and the V segment lost 4 bases, leaving 7 bases of the junction unmatched. This CDR3 is 14 amino acids long. The CDR3 sequence: CASSAGGMGYEQYF. As DNA, the CDR3 is TGCGCCAGCAGCGCGGGGGGCATGGGGTACGAGCAGTACTTC.

V is TRBV9 and J is TRBJ2-1; 12 positions agree with TRBD1. From germline, CDR1 is SGDLS and CDR2 YYNGEE. The CDR3 loop spans 16 amino acids. J gave up 7 bases and V 0 bases, and 5 bases lay outside the gene matches. The CDR3 region is CASSVGGTGGWNEQFF. The CDR3 DNA reads TGTGCCAGCAGCGTAGGCGGGACAGGGGGCTGGAATGAGCAGTTCTTC.

DNA for the CDR3: TGCAGCGCTAGCGGGGGGCTCTCCTGGGACGAGCAGTACTTC. Its translation is CSASGGLSWDEQYF. The rearrangement links TRBV29-1 to TRBJ2-7; 11 nucleotides match TRBD2. The germline CDR1 and CDR2 sequences are SQVTM and ANQGSEA. Trimming took 7 bases from V and 5 from J; bases not matched to a gene: 10. The CDR3 consists of 14 residues.

The chain couples TRBV4-1 to TRBJ1-1; D is unresolved. Germline CDR1 MGHRA, CDR2 YSYEKL. CDR3 length: 14 residues. Between the trimmed V and J ends, which lost 1 base and 1 base, there was a span of 7 bases. CDR3 DNA sequence: TGCGCCAGCAGCCAAGTCCTCGGGAACACTGAAGCTTTCTTT. It is translated as CASSQVLGNTEAFF.

In DNA form, the CDR3 reads TGCGCCAGCAGTCTGGACAGGGGCGAGGGAAACATTCAGTACTTC. Translated: CASSLDRGEGNIQYF. J is TRBJ2-4 and V is TRBV5-1; 9 bases are shared with TRBD1. The CDR3 sequence is 15 residues long. V lost 5 bases and J lost 6; bases outside the gene matches: 9. Germline V gene sequence: CDR1 SGHRS, CDR2 YFSETQ.

The chain employs TRBV27 and TRBJ1-2; D perhaps matches TRBD1 (5 bases). V lost 4 bases to trimming and J lost 5 bases, with 11 bases between them. This CDR3 is 13 amino acids long. Germline assignment: CDR1 MNHEY and CDR2 SMNVEV (reference sequence). This chain's CDR3 is CASSSGGGYGYTF. The CDR3 DNA reads TGTGCCAGCAGTTCAGGCGGGGGATATGGCTACACCTTC.

The chain links TRBV6-5 to TRBJ2-1; D is possibly TRBD2 (5 bases). This CDR3 contains 13 residues. The V end lost 6 bases, the J end lost 8 bases, and 14 bases lay between the germline ends. Looked up from germline, CDR1 is MNHEY and CDR2 is SVGAGI. The CDR3 nucleotides read TGTGCCAGCAGCCCCGGGAAGTTCGATGAGCAGTTCTTC. Translation: CASSPGKFDEQFF.

The J gene is TRBJ1-2, the V gene TRBV4-2; maybe TRBD1 (6 bases). Trimming stripped 0 bases from V and 8 bases from J, with 19 bases between. CDR3 length: 16 residues. The germline gives CDR1 LGHNA, CDR2 YNFKEQ. This chain's CDR3 is CASSQDLSLTGTGYTF. The CDR3 DNA is TGTGCCAGCAGCCAAGATCTCTCGCTGACAGGCACCGGCTACACCTTC.

This clone was seen just once. V and J are TRBV9 and TRBJ2-1; 13 bases match TRBD2. The junction had 5 bases not matched to a gene; V was cut back by 4 bases and J by 4 bases. The CDR3 covers 16 residues. Germline V gene lookup returns CDR1 SGDLS and CDR2 YYNGEE. The CDR3: CASSPRTSGGYNEQFF. Written as DNA, the CDR3 is TGTGCCAGCAGCCCTCGGACTAGCGGGGGTTACAATGAGCAGTTCTTC.

The rearrangement joins TRBV2 to TRBJ1-6; the D is unclear. The germline V gene encodes CDR1 SNHLY and CDR2 FYNNEI. The V end lost 2 bases, the J end lost 7 bases, and 9 bases lay between the germline ends. This CDR3 is built from 14 residues. The CDR3 nucleotides read TGTGCCAGCAGTGAATTGAACTCCAATTCACCCCTCCACTTT. Residues: CASSELNSNSPLHF.

Worth noting for this clone: One end of the junction does not line up with germline, which may come from a read error. The chain carries TRBV4-3 and TRBJ2-7, with 7 bases fitting TRBD1. Germline V gene lookup returns CDR1 LGHNA and CDR2 YSLEER. CDR3 length: 15 amino acids. This chain's CDR3 is CASSQDRDSSYEQYF. The CDR3 DNA reads TGCGCCAGCAGTCAAGATCGGGACAGCTCCTACGAGCAGTACTTC.

This clone came up a few times. The V and J genes are TRBV6-4 and TRBJ1-1; D gene uncertain. Germline CDR1 and CDR2: MRHNA and SNTAGT. Trimming shortened V by 10 bases and J by 3 bases, and 15 bases separated the two germline ends. This CDR3 contains 13 residues. The DNA of the CDR3 is TGTGCCACCGAGGGAAAACAAGACACTGAAGCTTTCTTT. It translates to CATEGKQDTEAFF.

This chain connects TRBV29-1 to TRBJ2-7, with D perhaps matching TRBD2 (5 bases). The V and J ends lost 6 bases and 2 bases respectively, with 14 bases between them. This CDR3 spans 13 amino acids. Germline assignment: CDR1 SQVTM and CDR2 ANQGSEA. The CDR3 loop is CSVLGPEAYEQYF. CDR3 bases: TGCAGCGTACTAGGTCCTGAGGCCTACGAGCAGTACTTC.

This clone was seen only a few times. The J gene is TRBJ1-3, the V gene TRBV11-2; the D gene is possibly TRBD1 (6 bases). V lost 7 bases and J lost 2, with 15 bases in between. Per germline, CDR1 SGHAT and CDR2 FQNNGV. The CDR3 is made up of 15 amino acids. CDR3 protein: CASKNPGTTGNTIYF. In DNA form, the CDR3 reads TGTGCCAGCAAAAACCCCGGGACAACTGGAAACACCATATATTTT.

This clone was seen more than once but under ten times. The chain combines TRBV7-6 with TRBJ2-7; 7 nucleotides agree with TRBD1. The V gene end was trimmed by 5 bases and the J gene end by 0 bases; junction bases not matched to a gene: 4. Per the germline V gene, CDR1 is SGHVS and CDR2 is FNYEAQ. This CDR3 has 14 residues. CDR3 in amino acids: CASSQAGGSYEQYF. CDR3 nucleotides: TGTGCCAGCAGCCAAGCAGGGGGCTCCTACGAGCAGTACTTC.

The V call is TRBV5-4, the J call TRBJ2-3; D not resolved. The germline CDR1 and CDR2 sequences are SGHNT and YYREEE (reference sequence). The CDR3 sequence is 14 residues long. The V end was cut by 0 bases, the J end by 4 bases, with 9 bases between. CDR3 sequence reads: CASSLADLADTQYF. The CDR3 region has the DNA TGTGCCAGCAGCTTGGCCGACCTAGCAGATACGCAGTATTTT.

The chain joins TRBV7-8 to TRBJ2-7; D is undetermined. This CDR3 spans 14 amino acids. Germline-derived CDR1 and CDR2 are SGHVS and FQNEAQ. V lost 7 bases to trimming and J lost 4 bases, with 17 bases between them. CDR3 nucleotides: TGTGCCAGCACCCCACGGTTGAACGTTTACGAGCAGTACTTC. It is translated as CASTPRLNVYEQYF.

This sequence joins TRBV9 and TRBJ2-3, with 10 positions matching TRBD2. Germline V gene sequence: CDR1 SGDLS, CDR2 YYNGEE. The CDR3 has 17 amino acids. J lost 7 bases, V lost 3 bases, and 14 bases had no gene match. The CDR3 sequence: CASSANYLAGDEYTQYF. The CDR3 DNA is TGTGCCAGCAGCGCAAATTACCTAGCGGGGGACGAGTATACGCAGTATTTT.